Shown below are 11 T cell receptor beta chains from a single sample sequenced in a study of spatial heterogeneity in lung cancer. TCRdb ran MiXCR on the 5' RACE reads and lists one entry per CDR3 protein. Altogether roughly 36,000 distinct CDR3 sequences are present, 5.8% being singletons, with the ten largest covering around 10%. Time point denoted: sample taken at primary tumor resection. Unsorted whole RNA samples from tumor, nontumor lung or frozen PBMC were sequenced. The sample here was PBMCs, taken at surgery. The source of these receptors is a male donor with early-stage non-small cell lung cancer.

In its sample, this clonotype was seen a few times. This rearrangement joins TRBV20-1 to TRBJ2-7; D remains ambiguous. The CDR3 extends over 11 amino acids. V lost 5 bases to trimming and J lost 7 bases, with 12 bases between them. Germline CDR1 DFQATT, CDR2 SNEGSKA (reference sequence). In DNA, the CDR3 is TGCAGTGCTGAGACCAATTGGGAGCAGTACTTC. This translates into CSAETNWEQYF.

The chain couples TRBV5-1 to TRBJ2-7; 9 positions agree with TRBD1. Germline lookup yields CDR1 SGHRS and CDR2 YFSETQ. V shed 5 bases and J 2 bases; nucleotides not matched to a gene: 5. This CDR3 spans 14 amino acids. The CDR3 spells CASRIGTGTYEQYF. The CDR3 DNA reads TGCGCCAGCAGAATAGGGACAGGGACCTACGAGCAGTACTTC.

Ten or more counts support this clonotype. The rearrangement links TRBV3-1 to TRBJ2-1; TRBD1 aligns across 9 bases. The V and J ends lost 4 bases and 6 bases, in that order; junction bases with no gene match: 7. From germline, CDR1 is LGHDT and CDR2 YNNKEL (reference sequence). The CDR3 covers 15 residues. CDR3 sequence reads: CASSREPTGGNEQFF. The CDR3 DNA reads as TGTGCCAGCAGCCGAGAACCGACAGGGGGCAATGAGCAGTTCTTC.

This clonotype was seen only a few times. The chain recombines TRBV4-3 with TRBJ1-5; maybe TRBD1 (5 bases). This CDR3 comprises 16 residues. V lost 1 base, J lost 2 bases, and 12 bases lay in between. The V gene's germline CDR1 is LGHNA and CDR2 YSLEER. This CDR3 is CASSQGTGSGNQPQHF. The CDR3 coding sequence is TGCGCCAGCAGCCAAGGTACAGGTAGTGGCAATCAGCCCCAGCATTTT.

A word on this clonotype: A junction end diverges from the germline sequence, so it may reflect a read error. The chain links TRBV6-6 to TRBJ2-2; tentative D call: TRBD2 (6 bases). The CDR3 is 14 residues long. Per the germline V gene, CDR1 is MNHNY and CDR2 is SVGAGI (reference sequence). Here the CDR3 DNA reads TGTGCCAGCAGTTCGGGACTGATGACCGGGGTGCTGTTTTTT. Its protein is CASSSGLMTGVLFF.

This chain connects TRBV29-1 to TRBJ2-7, with a tentative D call TRBD2 (6 bases). CDR1 SQVTM and CDR2 ANQGSEA come from the germline V gene. V was trimmed by 4 bases and J by 7 bases, leaving 23 bases between them. This CDR3 has 15 residues. The CDR3 nucleotides are TGCAGCGTTGGTTACCTTGGGGGGTACGACGGGGAGCAGTACTTC. This gives the protein CSVGYLGGYDGEQYF.

This clonotype came up many times. The V call is TRBV30, the J call TRBJ1-5, with 8 bases identical to TRBD1. The CDR3 is made up of 15 amino acids. J gave up 4 bases and V 3 bases, and 8 bases lay outside the gene matches. Germline CDR1 GTSNPN, CDR2 SVGIG (reference sequence). CDR3 in DNA: TGTGCCTGGAGCCTAGGACAGGGCAGGAATCAGCCCCAGCATTTT. It yields the protein CAWSLGQGRNQPQHF.

The V call is TRBV10-3, the J call TRBJ1-1, with D hard to call. The germline gives CDR1 ENHRY, CDR2 SYGVKD. CDR3 length: 12 residues. V gave up 6 bases and J gave up 0 bases, with 5 bases separating them. CDR3 residues: CAIRGLNTEAFF. The CDR3 region has the DNA TGTGCCATCAGAGGCTTGAACACTGAAGCTTTCTTT.

The rearrangement links TRBV6-6 to TRBJ2-7, with a weak D call TRBD1 (6 bases). Trimming took 6 bases from V and 3 from J, leaving 21 bases between them. CDR1 is MNHNY and CDR2 is SVGAGI in the germline V gene (reference sequence). CDR3 length: 16 residues. In nucleotides, the CDR3 is TGTGCCAGCAGCCGGGCCCGTCAACAGGGAATCTACGAGCAGTACTTC. Its translation: CASSRARQQGIYEQYF.

In its sample, this clonotype was seen many times. The CDR3 sequence: CASSPRDREPAFF. CDR3 bases: TGTGCCAGCAGCCCCCGGGACAGGGAACCAGCTTTCTTT. The chain is built from TRBV7-3 and TRBJ1-1, with 9 bases fitting TRBD1. V was clipped by 5 bases and J by 10 bases; unmatched bases: 8. Germline CDR1 and CDR2: SGHTA and FQGTGA. CDR3 size: 13 residues.

This clonotype was counted ten times or more. This sequence joins TRBV20-1 and TRBJ2-3, with 10 bases lining up with TRBD2. Germline CDR1 DFQATT, CDR2 SNEGSKA (reference sequence). V dropped 4 bases and J dropped 0; count of bases not matched to a gene: 4. The CDR3 has 15 residues. The CDR3, as DNA: TGCAGTGCTATACCTAGCGGGAGTAGCACAGATACGCAGTATTTT. Encoded protein: CSAIPSGSSTDTQYF.